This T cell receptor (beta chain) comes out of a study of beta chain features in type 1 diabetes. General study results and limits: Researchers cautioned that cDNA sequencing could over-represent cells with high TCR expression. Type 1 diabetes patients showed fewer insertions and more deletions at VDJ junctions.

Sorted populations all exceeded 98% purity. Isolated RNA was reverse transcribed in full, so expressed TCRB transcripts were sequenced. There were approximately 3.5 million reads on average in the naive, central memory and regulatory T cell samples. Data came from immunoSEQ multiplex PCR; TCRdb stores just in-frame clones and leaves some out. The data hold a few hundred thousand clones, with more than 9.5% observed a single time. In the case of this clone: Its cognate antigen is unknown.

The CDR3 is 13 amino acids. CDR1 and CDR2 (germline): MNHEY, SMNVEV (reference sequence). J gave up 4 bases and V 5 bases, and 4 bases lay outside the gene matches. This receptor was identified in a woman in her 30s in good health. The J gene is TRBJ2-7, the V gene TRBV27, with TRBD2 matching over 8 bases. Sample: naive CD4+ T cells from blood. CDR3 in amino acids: CASSMTSDYEQYF. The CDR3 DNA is TGTGCCAGCAGTATGACTAGCGATTACGAGCAGTACTTC.